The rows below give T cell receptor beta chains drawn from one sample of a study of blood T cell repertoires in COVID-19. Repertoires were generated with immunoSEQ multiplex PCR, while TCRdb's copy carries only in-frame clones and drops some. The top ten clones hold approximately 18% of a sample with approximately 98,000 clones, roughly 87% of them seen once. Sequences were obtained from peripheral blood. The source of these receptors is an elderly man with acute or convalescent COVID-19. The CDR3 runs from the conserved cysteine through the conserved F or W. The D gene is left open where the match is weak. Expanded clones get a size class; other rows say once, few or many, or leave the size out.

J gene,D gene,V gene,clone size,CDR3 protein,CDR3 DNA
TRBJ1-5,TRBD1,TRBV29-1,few,CSVGQGASQPQHF,TGCAGCGTTGGACAGGGGGCGAGTCAGCCCCAGCATTTT
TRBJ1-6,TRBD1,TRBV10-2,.,CASSETGGRANSPLHF,TGCGCCAGCAGTGAGACAGGGGGCCGTGCGAATTCACCCCTCCACTTT
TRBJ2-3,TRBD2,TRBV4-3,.,CASSPSATGGATDTQYF,TGCGCCAGCAGCCCCTCTGCTACCGGGGGGGCCACAGATACGCAGTATTTT
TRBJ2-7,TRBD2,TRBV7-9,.,CASSSPKVLAGPYEQYF,TGTGCCAGCAGCTCCCCTAAGGTCCTAGCGGGCCCCTACGAGCAGTACTTC
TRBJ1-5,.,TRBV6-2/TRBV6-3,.,CASSYSGARYSNQPQHF,TGTGCCAGCAGTTACTCGGGGGCCCGATATAGCAATCAGCCCCAGCATTTT
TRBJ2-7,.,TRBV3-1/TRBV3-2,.,CASSQAAGSSYEQYF,TGTGCCAGCAGCCAAGCAGCGGGTAGCTCCTACGAGCAGTACTTC
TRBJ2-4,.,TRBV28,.,CASSNRQGQGKNIQYF,TGTGCCAGCAGTAATCGTCAGGGGCAGGGTAAAAACATTCAGTACTTC
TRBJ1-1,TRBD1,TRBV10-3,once,CAIGASPGGMNTEAFF,TGTGCCATCGGTGCTTCGCCAGGGGGAATGAACACTGAAGCTTTCTTT
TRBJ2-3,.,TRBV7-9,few,CASLGWRSTDTQYF,TGTGCCAGCCTAGGATGGCGTAGCACAGATACGCAGTATTTT
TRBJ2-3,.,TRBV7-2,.,CASSSQYTDTQYF,TGTGCCAGCAGCTCCCAGTACACAGATACGCAGTATTTT
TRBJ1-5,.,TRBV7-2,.,CASSPVGGSSNQPQHF,TGTGCCAGCAGCCCGGTGGGGGGGTCGAGCAATCAGCCCCAGCATTTT
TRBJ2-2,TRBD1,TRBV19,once,CASSILGQGPTGELFF,TGTGCCAGTAGTATTTTGGGACAGGGACCCACCGGGGAGCTGTTTTTT
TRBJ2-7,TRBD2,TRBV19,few,CASRGEGTYEQYF,TGTGCCAGCCGAGGGGAGGGGACCTACGAGCAGTACTTC
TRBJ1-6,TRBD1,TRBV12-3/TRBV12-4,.,CASHGTGTSPLHF,TGTGCCAGCCACGGGACAGGGACATCACCCCTCCACTTT
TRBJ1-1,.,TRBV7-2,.,CASSLMRGAEAFF,TGTGCCAGCAGCTTAATGCGAGGAGCTGAAGCTTTCTTT
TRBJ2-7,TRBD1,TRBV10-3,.,CAISSGPGQGIYEQYF,TGTGCCATCAGTAGTGGGCCGGGACAGGGGATATACGAGCAGTACTTC
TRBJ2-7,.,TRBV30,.,CAWRWGATQGKQYF,TGTGCCTGGAGATGGGGCGCGACTCAAGGGAAGCAGTACTTC
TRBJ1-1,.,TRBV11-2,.,CASSLVGVENTEAFF,TGTGCCAGCAGCTTAGTAGGGGTCGAGAACACTGAAGCTTTCTTT
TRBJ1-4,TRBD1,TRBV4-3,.,CASSQDQTGGREKLFF,TGCGCCAGCAGCCAAGATCAAACAGGGGGCAGAGAAAAACTGTTTTTT
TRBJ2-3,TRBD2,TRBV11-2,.,CASSLRLAGGRGTDTQYF,TGTGCCAGCAGCTTGCGGCTAGCGGGGGGGCGTGGCACAGATACGCAGTATTTT
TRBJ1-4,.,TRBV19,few,CASSPRRETGEKLFF,TGTGCCAGTAGTCCCCGGCGGGAAACAGGCGAAAAACTGTTTTTT
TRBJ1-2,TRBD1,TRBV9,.,CASSVVGGSSYGYTF,TGTGCCAGCAGCGTAGTAGGGGGCTCGAGCTATGGCTACACCTTC
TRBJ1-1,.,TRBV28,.,CASTPDTTNTEAFF,TGTGCCAGCACCCCCGACACCACGAACACTGAAGCTTTCTTT
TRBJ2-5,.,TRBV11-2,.,CASSVRWLAETQYF,TGTGCCAGCAGCGTCCGTTGGCTAGCGGAGACCCAGTACTTC
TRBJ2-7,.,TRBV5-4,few,CASSLGTLSSYEQYF,TGTGCCAGCAGCTTGGGGACTCTCAGCTCCTACGAGCAGTACTTC
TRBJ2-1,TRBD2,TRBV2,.,CATSEWLAGVEQFF,TGTGCCACCAGCGAGTGGCTAGCGGGAGTTGAGCAGTTCTTC
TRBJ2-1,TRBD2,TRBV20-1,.,CSASGGGRLSNEQFF,TGCAGTGCTAGTGGCGGCGGGAGACTTAGCAATGAGCAGTTCTTC
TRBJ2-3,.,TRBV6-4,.,CASSQGYNTDTQYF,TGTGCCAGCAGTCAGGGTTACAACACAGATACGCAGTATTTT
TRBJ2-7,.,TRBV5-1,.,CASSIYRDPSYEQYF,TGCGCCAGCAGCATCTACAGGGATCCCTCCTACGAGCAGTACTTC
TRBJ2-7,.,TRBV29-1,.,CSVLAGQAGEQYF,TGCAGCGTTCTGGCGGGCCAGGCTGGCGAGCAGTACTTC
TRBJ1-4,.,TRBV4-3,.,CASSHREKLFF,TGCGCCAGCAGCCACAGAGAAAAACTGTTTTTT
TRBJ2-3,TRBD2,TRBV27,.,CATTRGDTDTQYF,TGTGCCACCACCCGGGGGGACACAGATACGCAGTATTTT
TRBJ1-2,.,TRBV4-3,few,CASSQEPRGPWGYTF,TGCGCCAGCAGCCAAGAACCCAGGGGCCCCTGGGGGTACACCTTC
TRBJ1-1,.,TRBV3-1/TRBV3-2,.,CASSQEGLGGRGTEAFF,TGTGCCAGCAGCCAAGAGGGGTTGGGGGGTAGAGGGACTGAAGCTTTCTTT
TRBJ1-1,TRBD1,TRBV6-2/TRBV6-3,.,CASSYSIEAGGWNTEAFF,TGTGCCAGCAGTTACTCGATTGAAGCAGGGGGCTGGAACACTGAAGCTTTCTTT
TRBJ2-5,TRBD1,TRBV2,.,CASRRDRAFQETQYF,TGTGCCAGCAGAAGGGACAGGGCATTTCAAGAGACCCAGTACTTC
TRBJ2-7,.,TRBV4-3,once,CASSQVVRSYEQYF,TGCGCCAGCAGCCAAGTGGTCCGGTCCTACGAGCAGTACTTC
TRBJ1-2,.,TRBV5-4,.,CASSSAGEFSGRTNYGYTF,TGTGCCAGCAGCTCCGCAGGGGAATTTTCGGGACGGACTAACTATGGCTACACCTTC
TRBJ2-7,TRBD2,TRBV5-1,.,CASSLVASGSDEQYF,TGCGCCAGCAGCTTGGTGGCTAGCGGGAGCGACGAGCAGTACTTC
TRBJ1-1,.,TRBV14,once,CASSSQTGLNTEAFF,TGTGCCAGCAGCTCTCAGACAGGCCTGAACACTGAAGCTTTCTTT
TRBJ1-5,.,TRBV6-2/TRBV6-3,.,CASSYGQFSNQPQHF,TGTGCCAGCAGTTACGGGCAATTTAGCAATCAGCCCCAGCATTTT